This TCR beta chain was retrieved from a study of blood T cell repertoires in COVID-19. Overall study context: In each case, the material was cDNA or gDNA derived from T cells, B-cell-depleted T cells, or PBMCs.

Methods used by the authors: Amplifying reference gene primers gave estimates of nucleated cell counts. The table came from immunoSEQ multiplex PCR; TCRdb's copy has only in-frame clones and leaves some out. That table gives V, J and clone size, and the DNA gave D and trimming. The table includes approximately 61,000 clones, over 70% detected once. Trimming removed 6 bases from V and 7 bases from J, with 9 bases in between. The CDR3 length is 11 residues. This TCR was recovered from a human donor in a cohort sampled during active COVID-19. Sequencing was carried out using peripheral blood. J is TRBJ1-1 and V is TRBV12-3 or TRBV12-4; D not resolved. CDR3 nucleotide sequence: TGTGCCAGCAGCCGGGTAGGTGAAGCTTTCTTT. The encoded protein is CASSRVGEAFF.